One and the same sample provided the 30 T cell receptor beta chains below, sequenced in a study of blood T cells in healthy people across ages. Together with a sample-barcoded 5' primer, a J-beta primer mix was included in a second PCR lasting about 6 to 11 cycles. MiXCR, run by TCRdb on the 5' RACE reads, gives a single entry per CDR3 protein. The table shows 1.5 million to 2 million distinct CDR3 sequences, with 28% occurring only once. Sequenced material: blood. Source of these receptors: a woman aged 25 to 39 in good health.

To note about this clonotype: Just one base apart from a much larger clone, this may be a read error. The chain has TRBV7-2 and TRBJ2-1; TRBD2 agrees at 7 bases. CDR1 is SGHTA, CDR2 FQGNSA, per germline. The CDR3 consists of 14 residues. Germline trimming cut 2 bases from V and 5 bases from J; bases unmatched to any gene: 3. The CDR3 spells CASSLIRGDNEQFF. As DNA, the CDR3 is TGTGCCAGCAGCTTAATACGGGGGGACAATGAGCAGTTCTTC. Full variable domain (outside the CDR3, taken from reference TRBV7-2 and TRBJ2-1): GAGVSQSPSNKVTEKGKDVELRCDPISGHTALYWYRQSLGQGLEFLIYFQGNSAPDKSGLPSDRFSAERTGGSVSTLTIQRTQQEDSAVYLCASSLIRGDNEQFFGPGTRLTVL.

Ten or more counts support this clonotype. This chain joins TRBV7-4 and TRBJ2-7; maybe TRBD2 (6 bases). The V and J ends lost 0 bases and 6 bases respectively, with 15 bases between them. Germline CDR1 reads SGHVT; CDR2 reads SQSDAQ. The CDR3 totals 15 residues. CDR3 region: CASSLAPRGYCEQYF. In DNA form, the CDR3 reads TGTGCCAGCAGCTTAGCGCCTCGGGGGTACTGCGAGCAGTACTTC.

The genes are TRBV2 and TRBJ1-2, with D uncertain. CDR1 SNHLY and CDR2 FYNNEI come from the germline V gene. V lost 8 bases and J 4 bases, leaving 14 bases between the germline ends. The CDR3 runs to 13 residues. CDR3 in DNA: TGTGCCAGCGTTGACGGAAGATCCTATGGCTACACCTTC. This codes for CASVDGRSYGYTF.

Note on this clonotype: No conserved phenylalanine or tryptophan ends this CDR3, so it is likely a read error. This chain connects TRBV20-1 to TRBJ2-3; 13 nucleotides match TRBD2. Trimming took 2 bases from V and 4 from J; bases not matched to a gene: 6. The germline V gene has CDR1 DFQATT and CDR2 SNEGSKA (reference sequence). The CDR3 is 16 amino acids. As DNA, the CDR3 is TGCAGTGCTAGATCCCGGACTAGCGGGAGTTCAGATACGCAGTATGTT. Translating gives CSARSRTSGSSDTQYV.

This clonotype has just a few counts. This chain uses TRBV9 with TRBJ2-7; D not certain. Trimming shortened V by 4 bases and J by 7 bases, and 18 bases separated the two germline ends. The germline gives CDR1 SGDLS, CDR2 YYNGEE. The CDR3 runs to 14 residues. CDR3 coding DNA: TGTGCCAGCAGCAAAGGTGGCCCCCCAGATGAGCAGTACTTC. Translated: CASSKGGPPDEQYF.

This clonotype was seen repeatedly, ten times or more. V usage is TRBV12-3 or TRBV12-4 and J usage is TRBJ2-3; D is perhaps TRBD1 or TRBD2 (5 bases each). The CDR3 covers 14 residues. V was shortened by 8 bases and J by 0 bases, with 12 bases between the two germline ends. The CDR3 region is CASSTGRSTDTQYF. The CDR3 nucleotides read TGTGCCAGCTCGACGGGGCGTAGCACAGATACGCAGTATTTT.

This clonotype was detected a few times. V is TRBV29-1 and J is TRBJ2-5; TRBD1 aligns across 12 bases. The CDR3 covers 14 residues. The germline V gene encodes CDR1 SQVTM and CDR2 ANQGSEA. After removal of 4 bases from V and 4 bases from J, the junction contained 4 bases not matched to a gene. The CDR3 loop is CSVAGTGGLETQYF. CDR3 sequence (DNA): TGCAGCGTTGCCGGGACAGGGGGCCTAGAGACCCAGTACTTC. The variable domain in full, with the rest retrieved from reference TRBV29-1 and TRBJ2-5, is SAVISQKPSRDICQRGTSLTIQCQVDSQVTMMFWYRQQPGQSLTLIATANQGSEATYESGFVIDKFPISRPNLTFSTLTVSNMSPEDSSIYLCSVAGTGGLETQYFGPGTRLLVL.

This chain connects TRBV5-1 to TRBJ2-2; 10 bases align to TRBD2. V lost 3 bases to trimming and J lost 3 bases; unmatched junction nucleotides: 2. The CDR3 has 15 residues. Per the germline V gene, CDR1 is SGHRS and CDR2 is YFSETQ. CDR3 residues: CASSYLAGDTGELFF. The CDR3 bases are TGCGCCAGCAGCTATCTAGCGGGAGACACCGGGGAGCTGTTTTTT.

This clonotype showed up just once. This could be a read error, since a much larger clone is one nucleotide away. This rearrangement joins TRBV10-3 to TRBJ2-5, with D perhaps TRBD1 or TRBD2 (5 bases each). Trimming shortened V by 6 bases and J by 4 bases, and 18 bases separated the two germline ends. The CDR3 length is 15 residues. The V gene's germline CDR1 is ENHRY and CDR2 SYGVKD. CDR3 DNA: TGTGCCATCAGCGAACCGGGACGGAAGGGAGAGACCCAGTACTTC. Translation: CAISEPGRKGETQYF.

In its sample, this clonotype was seen many times. This chain uses TRBV20-1 with TRBJ2-5; TRBD2 might be the D (5 bases). The CDR3 contains 15 residues. Trimming cost V 0 bases and J 5 bases, with 16 bases left between them. CDR1 and CDR2 from the germline V gene are DFQATT and SNEGSKA (reference sequence). The chain's CDR3 is CSARDAGETIETQYF. DNA of the CDR3: TGCAGTGCTAGAGACGCCGGGGAGACAATTGAGACCCAGTACTTC.

As to this clonotype: A much larger clone differs from this one at a single base, so this may be a read error. The chain carries TRBV9 and TRBJ2-7; TRBD1 matches at 7 bases. The CDR3 sequence is 15 residues long. Germline CDR1 and CDR2: SGDLS and YYNGEE. The CDR3, as DNA: TGTGCCAGCAGCGTAGGACAGGGTGGGACCTACGAGAAGTACTTC. Its translation is CASSVGQGGTYEKYF.

Turning to this clonotype: The junction and the germline gene differ at one end; a read error may be behind it. J is TRBJ2-1 and V is TRBV6-2 or TRBV6-3; 7 positions agree with TRBD1. Germline V CDR1 and CDR2: MNHEY, SVGEGT. The CDR3 loop spans 16 amino acids. The CDR3 sequence is CASSYGLGQINNEHFF. The CDR3 DNA reads TGTGCCAGCAGTTACGGCTTGGGACAGATAAACAATGAGCATTTCTTC.

This rearrangement joins TRBV28 to TRBJ2-5; D perhaps matches TRBD2 (5 bases). TRBJ2-7 explains the end of the DNA better; the J call may be wrong. The CDR3 sequence is 14 residues long. Germline CDR1 is MDHEN and CDR2 is SYDVKM. This CDR3 reads CASSHWTVRVEQYF. The CDR3 DNA follows: TGTGCCAGCAGTCACTGGACGGTGCGGGTCGAGCAGTACTTC.

This chain joins TRBV20-1 and TRBJ1-1; 8 bases agree with TRBD1. This CDR3 is built from 13 residues. Losses at the gene ends were 5 bases for V and 4 bases for J; bases not matched to a gene: 6. Germline CDR1 reads DFQATT; CDR2 reads SNEGSKA (reference sequence). The CDR3 DNA reads TGCAGTGCTCGGAGGACAGGGAGCACTGAAGCTTTCTTT. Its protein product is CSARRTGSTEAFF.

The J gene is TRBJ2-1, the V gene TRBV7-9, with D tentatively TRBD2 (5 bases). Germline CDR1 reads SEHNR; CDR2 reads FQNEAQ (reference sequence). Trimming left V 0 bases short and J 2 bases short, with 8 bases between. This CDR3 has 15 residues. The DNA of the CDR3 is TGTGCCAGCAGCTTAGCGATGAGGGCCTACAATGAGCAGTTCTTC. Residues: CASSLAMRAYNEQFF. The whole variable domain, remainder taken from reference TRBV7-9 and TRBJ2-1, is DTGVSQNPRHKITKRGQNVTFRCDPISEHNRLYWYRQTLGQGPEFLTYFQNEAQLEKSRLLSDRFSAERPKGSFSTLEIQRTEQGDSAMYLCASSLAMRAYNEQFFGPGTRLTVL.

The gene calls are TRBV12-3 or TRBV12-4 and TRBJ1-2, with 10 nucleotides matching TRBD1. V gave up 4 bases and J gave up 4 bases; unmatched junction bases: 6. This CDR3 spans 15 amino acids. The CDR3 region has the DNA TGTGCCAGCAGTTCGGACAGGGGGAACCTCTATGGCTACACCTTC. Translating gives CASSSDRGNLYGYTF.

The rearrangement joins TRBV6-1 to TRBJ2-4; D ambiguous. In germline, CDR1 is MNHNS, CDR2 SASEGT. CDR3 length: 14 amino acids. Trimming took off 4 bases at V and 7 bases at J, with 14 bases between the two ends. The CDR3 bases are TGTGCCAGCAGTGCTCGGAGCCCTTTTAACATTCAGTACTTC. Residues: CASSARSPFNIQYF.

The sample holds one count of this clonotype. The CDR3 carries no conserved terminal phenylalanine or tryptophan, so it likely arises from a read error. This chain links TRBV6-2 or TRBV6-3 with TRBJ2-2; D is possibly TRBD1 or TRBD2 (5 bases each). Trimming left V 7 bases short and J 0 bases short, with 15 bases between. The CDR3 length is 16 residues. CDR1 is MNHEY, CDR2 SVGEGT, per germline. The CDR3 is CASTPWGLANTGELFL. CDR3 in DNA: TGTGCCAGCACCCCATGGGGGTTGGCGAACACCGGGGAGCTGTTTTTG.

J is TRBJ2-6 and V is TRBV3-1, with TRBD2 matching over 11 bases. This CDR3 has 17 amino acids. V lost 4 bases to trimming and J lost 4 bases; unmatched junction nucleotides: 6. Germline values: CDR1 LGHDT, CDR2 YNNKEL (reference sequence). In nucleotides, the CDR3 is TGTGCCAGCAGCCGCCTAGCGGGGGGAGCGGGGGCCAACGTCCTGACTTTC. Translation gives CASSRLAGGAGANVLTF.

This clonotype was observed a single time. It may be a read error: a sequence one base away is much more abundant. V and J are TRBV20-1 and TRBJ2-7; no definite D call. V was shortened by 6 bases and J by 5 bases, with 14 bases between the two germline ends. In germline, CDR1 is DFQATT, CDR2 SNEGSKA (reference sequence). The CDR3 consists of 12 residues. The CDR3 DNA reads as TGCAGTGCCCCTGACTCCCTCCACGAGCAGTACTTC. Its protein is CSAPDSLHEQYF.

The chain recombines TRBV7-2 with TRBJ2-1, with D hard to call. The CDR3 loop spans 13 amino acids. Per the germline V gene, CDR1 is SGHTA and CDR2 is FQGNSA. Trimming shortened V by 4 bases and J by 8 bases, and 12 bases separated the two germline ends. The CDR3 spells CASSSGDLYEQFF. CDR3 coding DNA: TGTGCCAGCAGCTCTGGGGATTTGTATGAGCAGTTCTTC.

This clonotype was seen many times. The chain carries TRBV9 and TRBJ2-7; 8 nucleotides line up with TRBD1. The J segment lost 5 bases and the V segment lost 4 bases, leaving 8 bases of the junction unmatched. This CDR3 region has 14 residues. CDR1 SGDLS and CDR2 YYNGEE come from the germline V gene. CDR3 loop: CASSPRTGRNEQYF. As DNA, the CDR3 is TGTGCCAGCAGCCCCCGGACAGGGAGGAACGAGCAGTACTTC.

J is TRBJ1-2 and V is TRBV4-3, with D unresolved. V lost 0 bases and J lost 8, with 10 bases in between. In germline, CDR1 is LGHNA, CDR2 YSLEER. The CDR3 is 13 residues long. The CDR3 is CASSQEPNSGYTF. CDR3 nucleotides: TGCGCCAGCAGCCAAGAACCCAATTCCGGCTACACCTTC.

This clonotype was seen more than once but under ten times. The gene calls are TRBV7-6 and TRBJ2-5; D ambiguous. The CDR3 spans 14 residues. Trimming shortened V by 2 bases and J by 3 bases, and 10 bases separated the two germline ends. Germline V gene sequence: CDR1 SGHVS, CDR2 FNYEAQ. CDR3 loop: CASSLYPAEETQYF. The CDR3 DNA reads as TGTGCCAGCAGCTTATATCCCGCGGAAGAGACCCAGTACTTC. The variable domain in full, with the rest retrieved from reference TRBV7-6 and TRBJ2-5, is GAGVSQSPRYKVTKRGQDVALRCDPISGHVSLYWYRQALGQGPEFLTYFNYEAQQDKSGLPNDRFSAERPEGSISTLTIQRTEQRDSAMYRCASSLYPAEETQYFGPGTRLLVL.

This clonotype was seen more than once but under ten times. The chain uses TRBV29-1 and TRBJ2-7; TRBD1 agrees at 8 bases. V was pared by 7 bases and J by 5 bases, with 10 bases of the junction left unmatched. The length of the CDR3 is 13 residues. Germline assignment: CDR1 SQVTM and CDR2 ANQGSEA. This chain's CDR3 is CSGAGGGGDEQYF. The CDR3 region has the DNA TGCAGCGGGGCAGGGGGCGGAGGGGACGAGCAGTACTTC.

A few counts support this clonotype. V and J are TRBV2 and TRBJ2-7; D is unresolved. The germline gives CDR1 SNHLY, CDR2 FYNNEI. With 2 bases removed from V and 6 bases from J, the gap between germline ends came to 11 bases. The CDR3 sequence is 13 residues long. CDR3 sequence: CASSEFLGIEQYF. CDR3 nucleotide sequence: TGTGCCAGCAGTGAATTTCTGGGAATCGAGCAGTACTTC.

The chain couples TRBV10-3 to TRBJ2-7; D call uncertain. V was cut by 4 bases and J by 5 bases, with 12 bases left in between. This CDR3 is 13 amino acids long. Germline V gives CDR1 ENHRY, CDR2 SYGVKD. CDR3 bases: TGTGCCATCAGTGGCACCGCTAGGCACGAGCAGTACTTC. It codes for CAISGTARHEQYF.

This rearrangement joins TRBV5-1 to TRBJ2-1; a possible D gene is TRBD1 (6 bases). The CDR3 has 15 amino acids. Germline CDR1 SGHRS, CDR2 YFSETQ. The V and J ends lost 6 bases and 4 bases respectively, with 17 bases between them. CDR3 sequence reads: CASKMETGSYNEQFF. In nucleotides, the CDR3 is TGCGCCAGCAAGATGGAGACAGGATCATACAATGAGCAGTTCTTC.

This clonotype was seen ten or more times. The J gene is TRBJ2-1, the V gene TRBV7-9; D may be TRBD2 (5 bases). V was clipped by 2 bases and J by 4 bases, with 12 bases between them. Germline values: CDR1 SEHNR, CDR2 FQNEAQ (reference sequence). The CDR3 has 15 residues. The CDR3: CASSLNVASYNEQFF. The CDR3 DNA reads as TGTGCCAGCAGCTTAAACGTAGCGAGTTACAATGAGCAGTTCTTC.

This clonotype was seen more than once but under ten times. The chain joins TRBV27 to TRBJ1-5; no firm D call. Germline values: CDR1 MNHEY, CDR2 SMNVEV (reference sequence). The CDR3 is made up of 14 amino acids. V lost 6 bases, J lost 0 bases, and 9 bases lay in between. CDR3 sequence: CASRPHSSNQPQHF. The DNA of the CDR3 is TGTGCCAGCAGGCCACATTCTAGCAATCAGCCCCAGCATTTT.